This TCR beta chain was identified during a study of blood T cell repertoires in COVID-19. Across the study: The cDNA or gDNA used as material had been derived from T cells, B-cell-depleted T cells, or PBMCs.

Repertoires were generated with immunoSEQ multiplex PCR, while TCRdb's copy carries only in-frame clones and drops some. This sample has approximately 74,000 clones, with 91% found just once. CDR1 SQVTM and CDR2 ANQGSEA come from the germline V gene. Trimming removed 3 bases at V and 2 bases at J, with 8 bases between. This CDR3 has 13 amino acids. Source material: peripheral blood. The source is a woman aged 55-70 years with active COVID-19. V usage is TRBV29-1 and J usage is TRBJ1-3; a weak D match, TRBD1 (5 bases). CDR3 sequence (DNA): TGCAGCGTTGAGGCAGGGACTGGAAACACCATATATTTT. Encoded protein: CSVEAGTGNTIYF.